This entry concerns a single T cell receptor (beta chain). Its antigen is currently unknown. Time point of the sample: pre-treatment baseline. Blood was drawn before treatment and at week 3 after checkpoint blockade. Germline CDR1 SEHNR, CDR2 FQNEAQ (reference sequence). This CDR3 is built from 11 residues. Trimming removed 7 bases from V and 7 bases from J, with 10 bases in between. The data belong to a study of blood T cell dynamics during melanoma immunotherapy. Study-level information: Metastatic melanoma patients received first-line pembrolizumab or nivolumab plus ipilimumab.

Study-wide results and caveats: Among sorted CD8+ subsets, immune-effector cells had the highest clonality and cell-free DNA similarity.

Each sorted CD8+ T cell subset had its entire DNA loaded. The protocol was immunoSEQ multiplex PCR, while the TCRdb copy is restricted to in-frame clones and leaves out a portion. This table holds about 13,000 clones, under 95% found once. This sequence was found in a human donor with melanoma. The chain is built from TRBV7-9 and TRBJ1-1; D unresolved. Sequencing used effector memory CD8+ T cells from blood, obtained from a patient treated with checkpoint blockade. The CDR3 bases are TGTGCCAGCACCCTTAGTAGTGAAGCTTTCTTT. Translation: CASTLSSEAFF.